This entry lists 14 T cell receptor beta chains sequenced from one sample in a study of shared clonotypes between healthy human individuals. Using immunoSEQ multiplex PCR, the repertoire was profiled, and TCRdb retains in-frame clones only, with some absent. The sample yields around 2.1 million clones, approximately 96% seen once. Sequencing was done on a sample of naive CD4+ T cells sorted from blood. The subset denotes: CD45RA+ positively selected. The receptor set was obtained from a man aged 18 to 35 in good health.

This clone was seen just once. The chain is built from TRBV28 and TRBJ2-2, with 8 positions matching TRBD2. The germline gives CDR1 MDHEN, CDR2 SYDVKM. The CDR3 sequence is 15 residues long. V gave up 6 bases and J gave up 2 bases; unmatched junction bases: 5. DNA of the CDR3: TGTGCCAGCAGGGGAGCGGGGGCCAACACCGGGGAGCTGTTTTTT. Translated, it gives CASRGAGANTGELFF.

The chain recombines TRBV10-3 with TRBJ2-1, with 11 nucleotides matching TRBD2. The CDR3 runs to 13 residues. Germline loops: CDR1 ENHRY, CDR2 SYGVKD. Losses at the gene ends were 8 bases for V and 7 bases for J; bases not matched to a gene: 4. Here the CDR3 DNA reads TGTGCCATCGGGGCTAGCGGGGGGAATGAGCAGTTCTTC. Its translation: CAIGASGGNEQFF.

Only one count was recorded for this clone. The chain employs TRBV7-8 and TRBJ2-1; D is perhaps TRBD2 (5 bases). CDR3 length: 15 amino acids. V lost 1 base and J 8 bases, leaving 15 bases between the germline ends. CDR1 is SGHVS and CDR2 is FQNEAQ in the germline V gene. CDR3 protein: CASSLGGWSSDEQFF. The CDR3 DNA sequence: TGTGCCAGCAGCTTAGGAGGGTGGTCAAGTGATGAGCAGTTCTTC.

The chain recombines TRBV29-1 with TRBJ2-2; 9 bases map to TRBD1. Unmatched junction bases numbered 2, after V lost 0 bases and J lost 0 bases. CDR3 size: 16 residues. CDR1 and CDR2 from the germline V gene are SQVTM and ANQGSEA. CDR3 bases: TGCAGCGTTGAAGAAGGACAGGGGCCGAACACCGGGGAGCTGTTTTTT. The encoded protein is CSVEEGQGPNTGELFF.

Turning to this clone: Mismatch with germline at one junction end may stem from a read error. CDR3 region: CASSFSGAQDYKQYF. The CDR3 nucleotides are TGTGCCAGCAGCTTTTCGGGGGCCCAGGACTACAAGCAGTACTTC. This chain uses TRBV5-4 with TRBJ2-7; tentatively, D is TRBD1 or TRBD2 (6 bases each). This CDR3 spans 15 amino acids. CDR1 is SGHNT, CDR2 YYREEE, per germline (reference sequence).

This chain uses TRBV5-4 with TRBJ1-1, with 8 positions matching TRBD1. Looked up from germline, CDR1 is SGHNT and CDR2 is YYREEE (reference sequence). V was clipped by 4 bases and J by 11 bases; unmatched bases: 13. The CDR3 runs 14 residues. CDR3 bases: TGTGCCAGCAGCGAAGGACAGGGATGGGCGAGGGCTTTCTTT. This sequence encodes CASSEGQGWARAFF. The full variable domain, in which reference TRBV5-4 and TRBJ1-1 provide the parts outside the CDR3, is ETGVTQSPTHLIKTRGQQVTLRCSSQSGHNTVSWYQQALGQGPQFIFQYYREEENGRGNFPPRFSGLQFPNYSSELNVNALELDDSALYLCASSEGQGWARAFFGQGTRLTVV.

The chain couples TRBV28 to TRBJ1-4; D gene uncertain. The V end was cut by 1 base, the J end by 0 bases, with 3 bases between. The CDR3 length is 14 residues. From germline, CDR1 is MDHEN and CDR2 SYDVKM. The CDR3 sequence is CASSLSSTNEKLFF. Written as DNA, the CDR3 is TGTGCCAGCAGTTTATCCTCAACTAATGAAAAACTGTTTTTT. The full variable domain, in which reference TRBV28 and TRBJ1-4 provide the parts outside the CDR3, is DVKVTQSSRYLVKRTGEKVFLECVQDMDHENMFWYRQDPGLGLRLIYFSYDVKMKEKGDIPEGYSVSREKKERFSLILESASTNQTSMYLCASSLSSTNEKLFFGSGTQLSVL.

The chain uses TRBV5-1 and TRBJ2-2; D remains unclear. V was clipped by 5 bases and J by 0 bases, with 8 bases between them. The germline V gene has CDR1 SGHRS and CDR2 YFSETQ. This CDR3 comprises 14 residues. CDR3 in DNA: TGCGCCAGCAGGTGGCGGTCGAACACCGGGGAGCTGTTTTTT. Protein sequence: CASRWRSNTGELFF.

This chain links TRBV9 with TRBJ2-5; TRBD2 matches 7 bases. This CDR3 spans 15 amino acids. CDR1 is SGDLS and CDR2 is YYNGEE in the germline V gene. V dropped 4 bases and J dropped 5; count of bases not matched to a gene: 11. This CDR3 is CASSRGLGHEETQYF. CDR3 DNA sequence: TGTGCCAGCAGCAGAGGACTAGGCCATGAGGAGACCCAGTACTTC.

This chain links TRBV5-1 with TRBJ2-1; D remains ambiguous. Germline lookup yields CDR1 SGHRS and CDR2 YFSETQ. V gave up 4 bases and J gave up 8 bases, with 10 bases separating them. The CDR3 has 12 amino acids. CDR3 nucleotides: TGCGCCAGCAGCACCCCCAGCGATGAGCAGTTCTTC. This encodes CASSTPSDEQFF.

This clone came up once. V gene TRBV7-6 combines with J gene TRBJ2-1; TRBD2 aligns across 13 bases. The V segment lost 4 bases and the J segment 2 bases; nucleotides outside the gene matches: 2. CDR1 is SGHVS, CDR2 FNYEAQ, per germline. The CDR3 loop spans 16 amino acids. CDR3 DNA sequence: TGTGCCAGCAGCTCCGGGACTAGCGGGGCCTACAATGAGCAGTTCTTC. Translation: CASSSGTSGAYNEQFF. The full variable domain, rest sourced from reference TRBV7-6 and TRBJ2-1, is GAGVSQSPRYKVTKRGQDVALRCDPISGHVSLYWYRQALGQGPEFLTYFNYEAQQDKSGLPNDRFSAERPEGSISTLTIQRTEQRDSAMYRCASSSGTSGAYNEQFFGPGTRLTVL.

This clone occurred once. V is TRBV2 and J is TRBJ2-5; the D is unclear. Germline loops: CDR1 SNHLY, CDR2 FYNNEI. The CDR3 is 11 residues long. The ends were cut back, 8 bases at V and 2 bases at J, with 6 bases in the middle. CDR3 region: CASQLQETQYF. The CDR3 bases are TGTGCCAGCCAATTGCAAGAGACCCAGTACTTC. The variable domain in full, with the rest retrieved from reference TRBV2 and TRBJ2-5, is EPEVTQTPSHQVTQMGQEVILRCVPISNHLYFYWYRQILGQKVEFLVSFYNNEISEKSEIFDDQFSVERPDGSNFTLKIRSTKLEDSAMYFCASQLQETQYFGPGTRLLVL.

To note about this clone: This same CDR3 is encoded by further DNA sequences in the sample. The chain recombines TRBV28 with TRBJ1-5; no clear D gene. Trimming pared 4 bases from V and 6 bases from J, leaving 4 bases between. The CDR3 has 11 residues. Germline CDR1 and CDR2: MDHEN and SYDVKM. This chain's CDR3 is CASSSSQPQHF. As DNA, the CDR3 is TGTGCCAGCAGTTCCTCTCAGCCCCAGCATTTT.

CDR3 sequence (DNA): TGTGCCAGCAGATGGGACACTGAAGCTTTCTTT. Its translation is CASRWDTEAFF. The chain is built from TRBV6-5 and TRBJ1-1; unclear D gene. The CDR3 loop spans 11 amino acids. The germline V and J ends were trimmed by 6 bases and 3 bases, with 5 bases remaining between them. Germline CDR1 and CDR2: MNHEY and SVGAGI.